This T cell receptor (beta chain) is drawn from a study of cytomegalovirus exposure and HLA in healthy donors (dated by TCRdb to 2015 to 2018). For the study in its entirety: An earlier analysis of some 600 of the donors reported about 280 Gb of sequence data and 95 million to 130 million unique TCR beta sequences obtained from 150 million to 200 million T cells. Roughly 320 gigabases of sequencing data and 70 million to 95 million unique TCR sequences made up an early release that covered about 640 HLA-typed donors. The genetic ancestry cluster associated with self-reported Caucasian donors included 81% of the roughly 400 genotyped donors. The study aimed to test whether signatures of past pathogen exposure could be identified by cataloging public T cell receptors. The T cell repertoires of around 670 subjects were profiled by immunosequencing and related to cytomegalovirus serostatus. In addition to the first cohort of around 670 subjects, a separate validation cohort of 120 different subjects was used. To predict cytomegalovirus infection status, the study brought together high-throughput TCR immunosequencing, statistical association of individual TCRs with disease status, and machine learning. In a later analysis, previously published TCR beta repertoires from 500 to 750 donors were re-analyzed and high-resolution HLA genotyping was added so that TCR occurrence patterns could be studied. Rather than using new phenotypic data, the later analysis identified candidate immune exposures from TCR beta sequences and from how often those sequences occurred across donors. An earlier analysis of approximately 630 of the donors applied high-throughput TCR beta sequencing to assess whether each TCR beta V gene segment acted as functional or pseudogenic. Donor age, sex, ethnicity and CMV serostatus were collected together with the repertoire data. In a later genetic analysis, genome-wide SNP genotypes for about 65% of the roughly 670 donors were used, and that subset was treated as a discovery cohort. All discovery cohort repertoires had been generated on a single sequencing platform. Class I and class II HLA loci were covered by the typing at four-digit resolution. The number of donors typed differed by locus, with roughly 629-640 for A, B, C, DRB1 and DQB1, around 520 for DQA1, 600 to 610 for DPA1, and some 440 for DPB1. Because of strong linkage in the cohort, roughly five DR-DQ haplotypes were treated as single units for association and clustering. Among 300 to 500 genotyped donors of the cohort, an average of around 250,000 unique TCR beta nucleotide sequences was sequenced per donor, of which 15% to 20% were non-productive.

Overall results and qualifications from the work: The cohort was sequenced for TCR beta chains only, and without alpha or paired-chain data the features that could be detected were limited. Linkage disequilibrium might explain the correlated functional status among segregating V segments, but an unknown experimental factor could not be ruled out. Some IMGT-functional V segments, including TRBV6-2 and TRBV6-3, could not be told apart with the 87-base-pair reads, so those segments were excluded. The earlier analysis of almost 600 of the donors excluded roughly 17 rarely observed V segments, including chromosome 9 orphons, because counts were too low. Most TCR sequences were seen in very few donors, while some public TCRs were found in many individuals. A few of the identified cytomegalovirus-associated TCR beta chains were confirmed in vitro to be specific for cytomegalovirus antigens. The study listed 150 to 200 TCR beta chains as associated with cytomegalovirus. Because some donors lacked HLA typing at each locus, the association tests relied only on the typed subset. Broadly in line with IMGT annotations, most TCR beta V segments showed up in productive rearrangements about 87% or about 30% of the time in an earlier analysis of under 700 of the donors. Specific HLA alleles were associated with 15,000 to 20,000 TCR beta sequences at a false discovery rate of 0.05 in a later analysis. Assigning TCR associations to individual alleles was difficult when HLA alleles, especially DR and DQ, strongly co-occurred. The presence/absence analyses assumed that sequencing depth was roughly uniform across donors, and that assumption may not be true. The only immune exposure information available for the cohort was CMV serostatus. Most CMV-associated TCR beta chains appeared to be HLA-restricted in a later analysis, and the HLA associations seemed to be driven largely by CMV exposure. A later analysis found that TCR association rates varied across HLA loci, with DRB1 alleles showing the most associated TCRs and HLA-C alleles the fewest. Compared with equally common non-associated chains, HLA-associated TCR beta chains in a later analysis were more clonally expanded and had lower generation probabilities. According to a later genetic analysis, donors in an Asian-associated ancestry cluster had fewer N-insertions in productive TCRs than the approximately 630-donor mean. The classifier was reported to diagnose cytomegalovirus status with high specificity and sensitivity in both the original cohort and the validation cohort. A further reported finding was that TCR beta sequences accurately predicted the HLA-A and HLA-B alleles for most subjects in the first cohort. V-gene and J-gene trimming of TCR beta chains was associated with a missense DCLRE1C variant in a later genetic analysis, and the association was replicated in an independent cohort. The authors suggested that the approach could potentially be generalized to other disease states and immunological phenotypes. A group of highly shared sequence variants was considered likely to be a technical artifact of the sequencing pipeline. Several of the top co-occurrence clusters appeared to be linked to parvovirus B19, influenza, CMV and Epstein-Barr virus, according to a later analysis.

Library generation was performed with the immunoSEQ multiplex PCR assay. The multiplex PCR relied on a mix of 60 forward primers for TCR Vbeta segments and 13 reverse primers for TCR Jbeta segments. The CDR3 region of rearranged TCR beta genes was amplified from genomic DNA by a multiplex PCR assay. The amplified TCR beta libraries were sequenced on the Illumina HiSeq System as 87-base-pair reads. The source study handled its data this way. A later analysis tallied around 80 million unique TCR beta chains across the 650 to 750 repertoires, and around 12 million of those chains were shared by two or more donors. Raw reads were error-corrected and collapsed into unique sequences by a nearest-neighbor algorithm in which closely related sequences were merged to remove PCR and sequencing errors. CDR3 sequences were aligned to IMGT reference sequences to assign V, D and J gene segments. Each retained sequence needed at least a six-nucleotide match to both a V gene segment and a J gene segment. A rearrangement counted as productive if the CDR3 had no stop codons and remained in frame with V and J, and every other rearrangement counted as non-productive. CDR3 was defined according to IMGT convention as the region running from the second conserved V-encoded cysteine to the conserved J-encoded phenylalanine. Sequences without an unambiguous match to a single V gene segment were excluded from the earlier analysis of about 600 of the donors. In an earlier analysis of around 590 of the donors, a V segment was called functional when productive rearrangements were above 56.7%, and segregating when the standard deviation between donors exceeded 5%. A statistical classification framework was developed to diagnose cytomegalovirus status using the catalog of TCR beta chain sequences. V and J gene assignment, in a later analysis, came from comparing TCR nucleotide sequences with IMGT/GENE-DB human TR gene sequences. In a later analysis, CDR3 sequences and most-parsimonious VDJ recombination scenarios were assigned using the TCRdist pipeline. In a later analysis, every TCR beta chain was defined by the combination of its CDR3 amino acid sequence and its V-gene family, and reads without a unique V-gene family were dropped. In a later analysis, some 600 highly shared, low-generation-probability nucleotide sequences were removed to address suspected cross-contamination and a sequencing artifact. In a later analysis, a clonal expansion index for each public chain was calculated from normalized within-repertoire ranks of inferred template counts. In a later analysis, generation probabilities were computed using a VDJ recombination model fitted to out-of-frame rearrangements, and the results were checked against IGoR. A later analysis scored TCR-TCR, TCR-HLA and TCR-CMV co-occurrence with hypergeometric tests, applying a repertoire-size bias correction to TCR pairs. In a later analysis, false discovery rates were estimated by permuting HLA or CMV assignments 20 times. In a later analysis, co-occurring TCRs were grouped using DBSCAN, and TCRdist sequence similarity was added for clustering within HLA-allele-positive subsets. For co-occurrence clustering, repertoires with fewer than 30,000 or more than 120,000 public chains were excluded, along with several repertoires with anomalous nucleotide sharing. TCRdb mirrors the immuneACCESS table, restricted to in-frame sequences. Some clones are absent from its copies; in checked studies, under half trace to an unresolved V gene, and the reason for the others is unknown. The V and J calls and clone size come from that table; D and trimming were worked out from the DNA. The sample table lists more than 110,000 clones, roughly 80% of them with a count of one. About 1.3% of the sample comes from the top ten.

Counted from cysteine to phenylalanine, this CDR3 has 11 amino acids. CDR3 DNA only is kept here, 33 bases in frame from base 1. From the germline V gene (reference sequence), CDR1 is DFQATT and CDR2 is SNEGSKA. In the case of this clone: The antigen it recognizes is unknown. At one end the junction does not follow the germline gene, possibly because of a read error.

The cohort consisted of 670 or so healthy bone marrow donors. At the time of sampling, all cohort members were nominally healthy, though unrecorded immune exposures were likely present. The donor tested CMV seronegative and was one of the 352 seronegative cohort members. Every donor gave a peripheral blood sample, and the peripheral blood mononuclear cells from that sample were used for TCR beta sequencing. The Qiagen DNeasy Blood Extraction Kit was used to extract genomic DNA from the blood cell samples. The sample taken for sequencing was PBMCs. The chain employs TRBV20-1 and TRBJ1-1; the D gene is not confidently resolved. This clonotype originated in a female donor in good health and CMV-seronegative. The nucleotide sequence reads as follows: TGCAGTGCACCGAGTCGGGGAAGGGATCTCTTT. It specifies CSAPSRGRDLF.